These 11 T cell receptor beta chains were sequenced from one sample in a study of CD8+CD57+ T cells in acquired aplastic anemia. Profiling that covered TCR beta VDJ and CDR3 relied on genomic DNA as its template. TCRdb called the reads again in MiXCR, with one record for every CDR3 protein. The data show a few hundred thousand distinct CDR3 sequences, with almost 50% seen just once and 15% to 20% held by the top ten. Patients selected for sequencing had displayed CD8+CD57+ cell expansion by flow cytometry. Sequenced input: sorted CD4+, CD8+, or CD8+CD57+ T cells (not recorded which) from PBMCs. All receptors come from a human donor with aplastic anemia.

This chain connects TRBV6-2 or TRBV6-3 to TRBJ1-5; 10 bases match TRBD1. Germline-derived CDR1 and CDR2 are MNHEY and SVGEGT. V was pared by 6 bases and J by 6 bases, with 14 bases of the junction left unmatched. The CDR3 has 17 residues. CDR3 region: CASSRKTGGAGGQPQHF. The CDR3 DNA sequence: TGTGCCAGCAGCCGGAAGACAGGGGGCGCAGGGGGTCAGCCCCAGCATTTT.

This clonotype was seen repeatedly, ten times or more. The chain has TRBV6-1 and TRBJ2-5; maybe TRBD1 (6 bases). Germline CDR1 reads MNHNS; CDR2 reads SASEGT. The CDR3 is 14 amino acids. V was clipped by 2 bases and J by 4 bases, with 11 bases between them. The CDR3 loop reads CASSEPTGLETQYF. CDR3 nucleotides: TGTGCCAGCAGTGAACCGACAGGCCTAGAGACCCAGTACTTC.

At least ten counts were recorded for this clonotype. The chain recombines TRBV11-2 with TRBJ2-1; D is perhaps TRBD2 (6 bases). The germline CDR1 and CDR2 sequences are SGHAT and FQNNGV. Trimming took 1 base from V and 5 from J, leaving 12 bases between them. The CDR3 sequence is 15 residues long. The CDR3 DNA reads as TGTGCCAGCAGCTTAGTGGGGGGACTCAACAATGAGCAGTTCTTC. This sequence encodes CASSLVGGLNNEQFF. Using reference TRBV11-2 and TRBJ2-1 for the parts outside the CDR3, the full variable domain is EAGVAQSPRYKIIEKRQSVAFWCNPISGHATLYWYQQILGQGPKLLIQFQNNGVVDDSQLPKDRFSAERLKGVDSTLKIQPAKLEDSAVYLCASSLVGGLNNEQFFGPGTRLTVL.

The chain has TRBV20-1 and TRBJ1-6; TRBD1 aligns across 10 bases. From germline, CDR1 is DFQATT and CDR2 SNEGSKA (reference sequence). The CDR3 loop spans 15 amino acids. The trim removed 7 bases at V and 8 bases at J, leaving 11 bases unmatched. The CDR3 reads CSVVRDRGSDSPLHF. The DNA of the CDR3 is TGCAGTGTCGTCCGGGACAGGGGATCGGATTCACCCCTCCACTTT.

This sequence joins TRBV10-3 and TRBJ2-1; 8 bases are shared with TRBD2. Germline assignment: CDR1 ENHRY and CDR2 SYGVKD. The trim removed 3 bases at V and 8 bases at J, leaving 3 bases unmatched. The CDR3 sequence is 13 residues long. This CDR3 is CAISDLAGYEQFF. Written as DNA, the CDR3 is TGTGCCATCAGTGATCTAGCGGGCTATGAGCAGTTCTTC.

J is TRBJ1-1 and V is TRBV19; 7 bases are shared with TRBD1. V gave up 7 bases and J gave up 1 base; unmatched junction bases: 18. Germline V gene sequence: CDR1 LNHDA, CDR2 SQIVND (reference sequence). CDR3 length: 18 residues. The CDR3 DNA follows: TGTGCCAGTATCCCCCCATTAGGTACAAGGACAGGGAACACTGAAGCTTTCTTT. Its protein product is CASIPPLGTRTGNTEAFF.

This clonotype has ten or more counts. This rearrangement joins TRBV20-1 to TRBJ2-1; 9 bases map to TRBD2. Germline V gene sequence: CDR1 DFQATT, CDR2 SNEGSKA (reference sequence). CDR3 length: 15 residues. The V gene end was trimmed by 1 base and the J gene end by 2 bases; junction bases not matched to a gene: 3. For the CDR3, the DNA is TGCAGTGCTAGAGTCCTAGCGGGGCCCTACAATGAGCAGTTCTTC. This codes for CSARVLAGPYNEQFF.

This clonotype was seen at least ten times. J is TRBJ1-3 and V is TRBV6-5; weak D call: TRBD1 (6 bases). The length of the CDR3 is 16 residues. Trimming cost V 0 bases and J 4 bases, with 13 bases left between them. Germline CDR1 and CDR2: MNHEY and SVGAGI. The CDR3 here is CASSYSRGLGGNTIYF. The CDR3 DNA reads as TGTGCCAGCAGTTACTCGCGGGGGCTAGGAGGAAACACCATATATTTT.

The V and J genes are TRBV19 and TRBJ2-1; TRBD1 agrees at 8 bases. CDR3 length: 16 amino acids. The germline CDR1 and CDR2 sequences are LNHDA and SQIVND (reference sequence). The V segment lost 5 bases and the J segment 4 bases; nucleotides outside the gene matches: 10. This chain's CDR3 is CASSLGQGGDYNEQFF. In DNA, the CDR3 is TGTGCCAGTAGTCTCGGACAGGGCGGGGATTACAATGAGCAGTTCTTC.

This clonotype was counted many times. The chain has TRBV7-8 and TRBJ2-6, with D unresolved. Trimming stripped 5 bases from V and 2 bases from J, with 7 bases between. The CDR3 contains 14 residues. Looked up from germline, CDR1 is SGHVS and CDR2 is FQNEAQ. The CDR3: CASSTSTGANVLTF. CDR3 in DNA: TGTGCCAGCAGCACCAGTACTGGGGCCAACGTCCTGACTTTC.

This clonotype was counted only a few times. The chain is built from TRBV12-3 or TRBV12-4 and TRBJ1-3; 9 bases align to TRBD1. Trimming cost V 6 bases and J 8 bases; bases outside gene matches: 8. The CDR3 length is 14 residues. CDR3 in DNA: TGTGCCAGCAGATCACAGGGGGCGGTAGACACCATATATTTT. Translation gives CASRSQGAVDTIYF.